The clone carrying this T cell receptor (beta chain) was counted a few times. What it binds is not known. The sample originates from a study of metastatic and nonmetastatic thyroid tumors. In the study overall: Repertoire data that came from the blood and tumor or nodule tissue of malignant and benign thyroid patients were compared. Overall study results and limits: Reportedly, malignant thyroid tumors had significantly higher TCR beta diversity than benign nodules, in blood and tumor.

Looked up from germline, CDR1 is SGHTA and CDR2 is FQGTGA. The J segment lost 2 bases and the V segment lost 3 bases, leaving 5 bases of the junction unmatched. This CDR3 is 16 amino acids long. Per the original methods: What underpinned the distant-metastasis classifier for papillary thyroid cancer was the set of CDR3 differences across clinicopathological groups. TCRdb redid the clone calls on the PCR reads using MiXCR. V and J calls and clone size were set by TCRdb, not the authors. This table has approximately 3,500 clones, roughly 38% appearing once. Each patient went into thyroid surgery without having received any treatment.

What was sequenced was adjacent normal tissue. The chain combines TRBV7-3 with TRBJ2-2; 8 nucleotides line up with TRBD1. This TCR derives from a female donor with papillary thyroid cancer or a benign thyroid nodule (not recorded which). Some clones in this sample may be carry-over from other donors' samples. This CDR3 reads CASSFGQGGNTGELFF. The CDR3 nucleotides read TGTGCCAGCAGCTTCGGACAGGGAGGAAACACCGGGGAGCTGTTTTTT.